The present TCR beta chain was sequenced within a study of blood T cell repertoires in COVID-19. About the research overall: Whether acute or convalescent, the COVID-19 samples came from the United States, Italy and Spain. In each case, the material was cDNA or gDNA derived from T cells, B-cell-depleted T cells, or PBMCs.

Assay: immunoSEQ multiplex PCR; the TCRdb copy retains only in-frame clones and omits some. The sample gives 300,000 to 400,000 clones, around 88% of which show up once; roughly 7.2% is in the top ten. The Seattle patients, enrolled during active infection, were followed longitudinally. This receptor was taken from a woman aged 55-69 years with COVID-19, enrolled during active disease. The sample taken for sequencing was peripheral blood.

Written as DNA, the CDR3 is TGTGCCAGCAGTTTATCGCAGGCGACGGTGGCTGAAGCTTTCTTT. Protein sequence: CASSLSQATVAEAFF. V is TRBV27 and J is TRBJ1-1; D is unclear. Germline CDR1 and CDR2: MNHEY and SMNVEV (reference sequence). V was pared by 0 bases and J by 6 bases, with 14 bases between. This CDR3 contains 15 residues.